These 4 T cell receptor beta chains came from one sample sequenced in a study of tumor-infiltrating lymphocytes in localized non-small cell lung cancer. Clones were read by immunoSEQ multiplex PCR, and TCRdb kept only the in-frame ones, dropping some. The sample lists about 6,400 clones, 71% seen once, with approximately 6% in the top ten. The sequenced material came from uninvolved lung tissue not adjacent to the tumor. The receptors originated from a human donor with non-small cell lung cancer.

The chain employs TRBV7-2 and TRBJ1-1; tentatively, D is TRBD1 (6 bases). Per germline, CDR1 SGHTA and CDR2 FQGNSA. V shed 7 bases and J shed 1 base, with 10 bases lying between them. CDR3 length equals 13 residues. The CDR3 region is CASTRTANTEAFF. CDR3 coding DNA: TGTGCCAGCACGAGGACAGCGAACACTGAAGCTTTCTTT.

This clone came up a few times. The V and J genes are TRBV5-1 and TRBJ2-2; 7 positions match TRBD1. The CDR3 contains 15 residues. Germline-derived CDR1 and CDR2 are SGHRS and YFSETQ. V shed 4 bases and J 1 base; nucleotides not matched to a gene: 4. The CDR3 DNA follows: TGCGCCAGCAGCACGGGACAGAGGAACACCGGGGAGCTGTTTTTT. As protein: CASSTGQRNTGELFF.

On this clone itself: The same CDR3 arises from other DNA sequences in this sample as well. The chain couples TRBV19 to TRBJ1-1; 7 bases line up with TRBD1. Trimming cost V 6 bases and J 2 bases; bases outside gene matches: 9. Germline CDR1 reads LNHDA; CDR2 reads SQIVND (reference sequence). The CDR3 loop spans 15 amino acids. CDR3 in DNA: TGTGCCAGTAGCCCCATGGGACAGCTAAACACTGAAGCTTTCTTT. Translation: CASSPMGQLNTEAFF.

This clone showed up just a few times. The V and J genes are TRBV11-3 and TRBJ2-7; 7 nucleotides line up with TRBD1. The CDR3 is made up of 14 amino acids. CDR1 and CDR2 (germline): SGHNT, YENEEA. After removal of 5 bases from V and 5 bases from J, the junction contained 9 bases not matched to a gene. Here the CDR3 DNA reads TGTGCCAGCAGCGCCCCGGGACAGAGGAACGAGCAGTACTTC. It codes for CASSAPGQRNEQYF.